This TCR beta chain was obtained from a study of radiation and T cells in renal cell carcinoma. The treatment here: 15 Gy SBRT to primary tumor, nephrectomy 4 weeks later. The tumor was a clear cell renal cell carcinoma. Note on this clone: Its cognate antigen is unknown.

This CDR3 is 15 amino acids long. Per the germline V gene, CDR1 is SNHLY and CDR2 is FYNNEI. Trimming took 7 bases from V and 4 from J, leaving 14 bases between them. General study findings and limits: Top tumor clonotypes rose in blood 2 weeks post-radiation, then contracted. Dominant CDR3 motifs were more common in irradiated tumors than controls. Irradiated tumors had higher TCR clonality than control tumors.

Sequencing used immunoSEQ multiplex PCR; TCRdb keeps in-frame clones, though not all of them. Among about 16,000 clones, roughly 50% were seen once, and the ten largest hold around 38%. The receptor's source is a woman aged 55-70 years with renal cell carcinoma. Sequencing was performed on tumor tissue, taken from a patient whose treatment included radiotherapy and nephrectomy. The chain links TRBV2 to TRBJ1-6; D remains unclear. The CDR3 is CASTLNVNYNSPLHF. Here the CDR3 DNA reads TGTGCCAGCACGTTGAACGTGAATTATAATTCACCCCTCCACTTT.